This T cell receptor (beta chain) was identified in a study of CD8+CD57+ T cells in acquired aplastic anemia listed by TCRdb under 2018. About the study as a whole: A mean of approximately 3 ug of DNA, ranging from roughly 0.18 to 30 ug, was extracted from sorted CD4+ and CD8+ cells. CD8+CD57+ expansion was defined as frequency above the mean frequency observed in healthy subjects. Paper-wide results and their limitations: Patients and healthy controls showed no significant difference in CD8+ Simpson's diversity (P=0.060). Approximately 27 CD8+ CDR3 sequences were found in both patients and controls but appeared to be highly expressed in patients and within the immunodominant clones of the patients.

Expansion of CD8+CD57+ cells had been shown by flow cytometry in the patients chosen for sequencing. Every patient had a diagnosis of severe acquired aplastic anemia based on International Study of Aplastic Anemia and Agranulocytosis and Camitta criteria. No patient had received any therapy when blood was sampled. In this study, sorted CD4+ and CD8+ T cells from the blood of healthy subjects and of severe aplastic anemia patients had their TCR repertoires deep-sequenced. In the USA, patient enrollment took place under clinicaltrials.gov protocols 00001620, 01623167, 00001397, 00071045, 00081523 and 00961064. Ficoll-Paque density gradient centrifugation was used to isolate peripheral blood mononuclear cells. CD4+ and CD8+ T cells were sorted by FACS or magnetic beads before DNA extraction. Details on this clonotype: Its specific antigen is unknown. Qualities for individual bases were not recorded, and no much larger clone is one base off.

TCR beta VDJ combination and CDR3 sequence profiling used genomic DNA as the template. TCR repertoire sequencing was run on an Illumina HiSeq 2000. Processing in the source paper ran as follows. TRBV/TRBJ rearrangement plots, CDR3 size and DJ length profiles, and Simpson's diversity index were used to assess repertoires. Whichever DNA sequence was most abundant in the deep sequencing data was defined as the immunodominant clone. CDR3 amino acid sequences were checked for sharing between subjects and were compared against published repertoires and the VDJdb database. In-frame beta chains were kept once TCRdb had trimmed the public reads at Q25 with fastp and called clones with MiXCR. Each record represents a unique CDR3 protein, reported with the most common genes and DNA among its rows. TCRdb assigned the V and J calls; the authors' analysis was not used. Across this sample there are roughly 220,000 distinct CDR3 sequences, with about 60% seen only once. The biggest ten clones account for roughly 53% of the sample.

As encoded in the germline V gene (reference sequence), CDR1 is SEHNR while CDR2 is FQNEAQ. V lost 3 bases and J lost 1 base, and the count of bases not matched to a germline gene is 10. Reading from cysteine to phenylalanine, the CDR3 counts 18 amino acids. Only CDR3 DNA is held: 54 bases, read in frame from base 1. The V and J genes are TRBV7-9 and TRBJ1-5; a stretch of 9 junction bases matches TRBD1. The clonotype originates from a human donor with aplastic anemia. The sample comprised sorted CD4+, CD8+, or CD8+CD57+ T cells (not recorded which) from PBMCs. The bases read TGTGCCAGCAGCTTTACCGGGACAGGGTTTGGGAGCAATCAGCCCCAGCATTTT. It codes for CASSFTGTGFGSNQPQHF.